The clone carrying this T cell receptor beta chain was seen a single time. The sample is drawn from a study of control samples from healthy donors and cancer patients. The length of the CDR3 is 14 residues. Trimming stripped 1 base from V and 7 bases from J, with 11 bases between. From germline, CDR1 is MNHNS and CDR2 SASEGT. Clones were sequenced by immunoSEQ multiplex PCR, and TCRdb holds only the in-frame ones, with some missing. The sample lists tens of thousands of clones, more than 85% seen once, with approximately 1.5% in the top ten. This chain uses TRBV6-1 with TRBJ1-5; D is unresolved. The sample taken for sequencing was blood. This TCR was sampled from a woman aged 30 to 39 in good health. CDR3 in DNA: TGTGCCAGCAGTGAAGAGGCTAACCACCAGCCCCAGCATTTT. It yields the protein CASSEEANHQPQHF.